The clone carrying this T cell receptor (beta chain) was counted only a few times. Its target is unknown. This specimen belongs to a study of identical twins. Study results and limitations: Beta out-of-frame twin sharing showed a weaker excess. Memory repertoires lacked the insertion deficit that abundant cord blood beta clonotypes showed.

TCRdb reprocessed the 5' RACE reads via MiXCR and lists one record per CDR3 protein. The sample carries hundreds of thousands of distinct CDR3 sequences, under 8.5% recorded once. The data also belong to a second study, concerning yellow fever vaccine responses in identical twins.

Specimen: PBMCs. This sequence originates from a young woman in good health.

The CDR3 DNA reads as TGCAGCGTTGCCGGGACTAGCCGCCAAGAGACCCAGTACTTC. Residues: CSVAGTSRQETQYF. J is TRBJ2-5 and V is TRBV29-1, with 9 positions matching TRBD2. Germline assignment: CDR1 SQVTM and CDR2 ANQGSEA. CDR3 length: 14 residues. The J segment lost 1 base and the V segment lost 4 bases, leaving 4 bases of the junction unmatched.